This T cell receptor beta chain is drawn from a study of CD8 T cells in ankylosing spondylitis. TCRdb recomputed calls from the 5' RACE reads with MiXCR, one row per CDR3 protein. The repertoire holds about 160,000 distinct CDR3 sequences, with 18% as singletons. Regarding the study as a whole: Disease-linked clones were found to be CD8+ and relatively rare in peripheral blood.

V shed 0 bases, J shed 7 bases, and the junction held 8 bases outside the gene matches. Germline values: CDR1 DFQATT, CDR2 SNEGSKA (reference sequence). The CDR3 spans 15 residues. Worth noting for this clonotype: What it recognizes is unknown.

This receptor was obtained from a male donor with ankylosing spondylitis or in good health (not recorded which). This chain connects TRBV20-1 to TRBJ2-1; 8 nucleotides align to TRBD2. Sequenced sample: blood, either unsorted or a sorted T cell fraction (not recorded which). CDR3 nucleotide sequence: TGCAGTGCTAGAGACCCGGGACTAGTTTTGAATGAGCAGTTCTTC. The encoded protein is CSARDPGLVLNEQFF.